The 19 T cell receptor beta chains below were found in one sample sequenced in a study of shared clonotypes between healthy human individuals. Profiled with immunoSEQ multiplex PCR; TCRdb holds only in-frame clones, not every one. This sample has hundreds of thousands of clones; roughly 98% occur once, and the top ten carry 0.3%. Naive CD8 populations comprised CD45RO-negative cells positively selected for CCR7, excluding terminally differentiated effector memory CD45RA+ cells. Source material: naive CD8+ T cells sorted from blood. These receptors originate from a young man in good health.

This clone was seen once. The chain joins TRBV5-4 to TRBJ2-7; D gene ambiguous. Deletions cut 4 bases from V and 3 bases from J, with 11 bases between. Looked up from germline, CDR1 is SGHNT and CDR2 is YYREEE (reference sequence). The length of the CDR3 is 13 residues. In DNA, the CDR3 is TGTGCCAGCAGCCGTATCCCCGACTACGAGCAGTACTTC. Encoded protein: CASSRIPDYEQYF.

The chain has TRBV11-2 and TRBJ2-3, with a possible D match to TRBD1 (6 bases). Germline CDR1 SGHAT, CDR2 FQNNGV. This CDR3 spans 16 amino acids. V dropped 0 bases and J dropped 2 bases, with 12 bases sitting between them. The CDR3 spells CASSLDWGRNTDTQYF. The CDR3 bases are TGTGCCAGCAGCTTAGATTGGGGGCGGAACACAGATACGCAGTATTTT. Based on the CDR3 plus reference TRBV11-2 and TRBJ2-3, the full variable domain is EAGVAQSPRYKIIEKRQSVAFWCNPISGHATLYWYQQILGQGPKLLIQFQNNGVVDDSQLPKDRFSAERLKGVDSTLKIQPAKLEDSAVYLCASSLDWGRNTDTQYFGPGTRLTVL.

The chain carries TRBV7-9 and TRBJ2-1; 9 bases match TRBD2. The V gene's germline CDR1 is SEHNR and CDR2 FQNEAQ (reference sequence). The CDR3 is made up of 14 amino acids. V dropped 6 bases and J dropped 6; count of bases not matched to a gene: 6. The CDR3 loop reads CASSYIAGANEQFF. The CDR3 coding sequence is TGTGCCAGCAGTTACATAGCGGGAGCCAATGAGCAGTTCTTC.

The chain has TRBV7-9 and TRBJ2-5; D remains unclear. Germline V gene sequence: CDR1 SEHNR, CDR2 FQNEAQ (reference sequence). The CDR3 runs 16 residues. V lost 5 bases and J lost 1, with 17 bases in between. The CDR3, as DNA: TGTGCCAGCAGCGCCCAAGGGCCTCCGGGCCAAGAGACCCAGTACTTC. This codes for CASSAQGPPGQETQYF.

This clone was counted a single time. The chain couples TRBV10-3 to TRBJ1-1, with D hard to call. Germline loops: CDR1 ENHRY, CDR2 SYGVKD. V lost 3 bases, J lost 4 bases, and 12 bases lay in between. The CDR3 contains 14 residues. The CDR3 is CAISEEGKGTEAFF. The CDR3 bases are TGTGCCATCAGTGAAGAGGGCAAGGGCACTGAAGCTTTCTTT.

The V gene is TRBV5-6, the J gene TRBJ1-2; D not resolved. This CDR3 is 16 amino acids long. Germline loops: CDR1 SGHDT, CDR2 YYEEEE. With 0 bases removed from V and 2 bases from J, the gap between germline ends came to 14 bases. CDR3 loop: CASSLGWVGKNYGYTF. The CDR3 region has the DNA TGTGCCAGCAGCTTGGGGTGGGTAGGGAAAAACTATGGCTACACCTTC.

This sequence joins TRBV13 and TRBJ2-1; D may match TRBD1 or TRBD2 (6 bases each). The CDR3 contains 14 residues. The ends were cut back, 8 bases at V and 2 bases at J, with 13 bases in the middle. Germline V gene sequence: CDR1 PRHDT, CDR2 FYEKMQ (reference sequence). CDR3 loop: CASVWGAAYNEQFF. The CDR3 nucleotides read TGTGCCAGCGTTTGGGGGGCAGCCTACAATGAGCAGTTCTTC. The full variable domain, completed using reference TRBV13 and TRBJ2-1, is AAGVIQSPRHLIKEKRETATLKCYPIPRHDTVYWYQQGPGQDPQFLISFYEKMQSDKGSIPDRFSAQQFSDYHSELNMSSLELGDSALYFCASVWGAAYNEQFFGPGTRLTVL.

This clone was detected only once. The chain uses TRBV15 and TRBJ2-2, with TRBD1 as a possible D gene (5 bases). The CDR3 length is 16 residues. V was trimmed by 0 bases and J by 6 bases, leaving 14 bases between them. The germline gives CDR1 LNHNV, CDR2 YYDKDF (reference sequence). For the CDR3, the DNA is TGTGCCACCAGCAGAGATCCTGACAGCAACGCCGGGGAGCTGTTTTTT. It translates to CATSRDPDSNAGELFF.

This chain links TRBV11-2 with TRBJ2-7; D not resolved. CDR1 is SGHAT, CDR2 FQNNGV, per germline. V gave up 6 bases and J gave up 4 bases, with 7 bases separating them. CDR3 length equals 11 residues. The CDR3 nucleotides are TGTGCCAGCAGACGAGGATACGAGCAGTACTTC. This encodes CASRRGYEQYF.

The rearrangement joins TRBV28 to TRBJ1-1; D call uncertain. Trimming stripped 3 bases from V and 3 bases from J, with 5 bases between. This CDR3 is built from 12 residues. Per the germline V gene, CDR1 is MDHEN and CDR2 is SYDVKM. CDR3 in DNA: TGTGCCAGCAGTTTCCGGTACACTGAAGCTTTCTTT. It codes for CASSFRYTEAFF.

About this clone itself: Other nucleotide sequences from this sample produce the same CDR3. The gene calls are TRBV4-3 and TRBJ2-1; TRBD1 matches at 11 bases. V was pared by 3 bases and J by 3 bases, with 1 base of the junction left unmatched. The CDR3 is 15 amino acids. Per the germline V gene, CDR1 is LGHNA and CDR2 is YSLEER. The chain's CDR3 is CASSHGTGGYNEQFF. CDR3 DNA sequence: TGCGCCAGCAGCCATGGGACAGGGGGCTACAATGAGCAGTTCTTC.

J is TRBJ1-2 and V is TRBV19, with 7 bases lining up with TRBD1. This CDR3 spans 16 amino acids. Germline V gives CDR1 LNHDA, CDR2 SQIVND (reference sequence). After removal of 5 bases from V and 6 bases from J, the junction contained 15 bases not matched to a gene. The CDR3 loop reads CASSATQGWVGDGYTF. CDR3 sequence (DNA): TGTGCCAGTAGTGCAACACAGGGGTGGGTCGGAGATGGCTACACCTTC.

A single count supports this clone. This sequence joins TRBV7-9 and TRBJ1-1; perhaps TRBD1 as D (5 bases). V dropped 1 base and J dropped 14 bases, with 14 bases sitting between them. CDR3 length: 12 residues. CDR1 is SEHNR, CDR2 FQNEAQ, per germline (reference sequence). This CDR3 is CASSLGREGPFF. CDR3 coding DNA: TGTGCCAGCAGCTTAGGCCGGGAGGGACCCTTCTTT.

The chain uses TRBV28 and TRBJ2-7; TRBD1 or TRBD2 may be the D gene (6 bases each). The CDR3 spans 18 residues. The germline CDR1 and CDR2 sequences are MDHEN and SYDVKM. V was pared by 6 bases and J by 1 base, with 25 bases between. CDR3 sequence (DNA): TGTGCCAGCAGCTTCGTGGGGGGATCAGGGGCGGTATCCTACGAGCAGTACTTC. Translation gives CASSFVGGSGAVSYEQYF.

The chain carries TRBV27 and TRBJ2-7, with TRBD1 matching 10 bases. The CDR3 runs to 15 residues. The germline gives CDR1 MNHEY, CDR2 SMNVEV (reference sequence). Germline trimming cut 4 bases from V and 3 bases from J; bases unmatched to any gene: 6. For the CDR3, the DNA is TGTGCCAGCAGTTCCGCCGGGACAGGGGTCTACGAGCAGTACTTC. Amino acid sequence: CASSSAGTGVYEQYF.

This clone has just one count. J is TRBJ1-1 and V is TRBV30; D unclear. Trimming shortened V by 0 bases and J by 6 bases, and 8 bases separated the two germline ends. The CDR3 extends over 12 amino acids. The germline CDR1 and CDR2 sequences are GTSNPN and SVGIG (reference sequence). The CDR3 DNA is TGTGCCTGGAGTGTATTCTCCCCTGAAGCTTTCTTT. Its protein product is CAWSVFSPEAFF.

The genes are TRBV11-2 and TRBJ1-5, with D hard to call. The CDR3 totals 14 residues. In germline, CDR1 is SGHAT, CDR2 FQNNGV. Trimming took off 1 base at V and 3 bases at J, with 7 bases between the two ends. The CDR3 loop is CASSLGAPNQPQHF. The CDR3 region has the DNA TGTGCCAGCAGCTTAGGGGCTCCCAATCAGCCCCAGCATTTT.

This chain connects TRBV5-1 to TRBJ2-3, with 8 nucleotides matching TRBD2. V shed 0 bases, J shed 0 bases, and the junction held 6 bases outside the gene matches. There are 17 residues in the CDR3. The V gene's germline CDR1 is SGHRS and CDR2 YFSETQ. The CDR3 protein is CASSLAGAGVSTDTQYF. The CDR3 region has the DNA TGCGCCAGCAGCTTGGCCGGAGCGGGAGTAAGCACAGATACGCAGTATTTT.

This clone was seen a single time. This rearrangement joins TRBV28 to TRBJ2-7; no clear D gene. Germline loops: CDR1 MDHEN, CDR2 SYDVKM. The CDR3 has 13 amino acids. V was trimmed by 11 bases and J by 3 bases, leaving 17 bases between them. CDR3 nucleotide sequence: TGTGCCTCCAAAGGCAGGCGCTTCTACGAGCAGTACTTC. Residues: CASKGRRFYEQYF.